This T cell receptor beta chain emerged from a study of blood T cell repertoires in COVID-19. Background on the study: Researchers got acute and convalescent COVID-19 samples from the United States, Italy and Spain. Sample material is recorded as cDNA or gDNA derived from T cells, B-cell-depleted T cells, or PBMCs.

Seattle-derived patients entered the study during active infection and were followed longitudinally. The CDR3 consists of 13 residues. Per germline, CDR1 LGHDT and CDR2 YNNKEL (reference sequence). Between the trimmed V and J ends, which lost 4 bases and 8 bases, there was a span of 12 bases. TCRdb's table, derived via immunoSEQ multiplex PCR, lists solely in-frame clones and lacks some. This table holds over 250,000 clones, about 90% found once. V and J are TRBV3-1 (or the pseudogene TRBV3-2) and TRBJ2-1; D is unclear. The source is a woman aged 45 to 65 with COVID-19, enrolled during active disease. The sequencing input was peripheral blood. CDR3 sequence: CASSRSSIDEQFF. CDR3 bases: TGTGCCAGCAGCCGTAGTTCGATTGATGAGCAGTTCTTC.